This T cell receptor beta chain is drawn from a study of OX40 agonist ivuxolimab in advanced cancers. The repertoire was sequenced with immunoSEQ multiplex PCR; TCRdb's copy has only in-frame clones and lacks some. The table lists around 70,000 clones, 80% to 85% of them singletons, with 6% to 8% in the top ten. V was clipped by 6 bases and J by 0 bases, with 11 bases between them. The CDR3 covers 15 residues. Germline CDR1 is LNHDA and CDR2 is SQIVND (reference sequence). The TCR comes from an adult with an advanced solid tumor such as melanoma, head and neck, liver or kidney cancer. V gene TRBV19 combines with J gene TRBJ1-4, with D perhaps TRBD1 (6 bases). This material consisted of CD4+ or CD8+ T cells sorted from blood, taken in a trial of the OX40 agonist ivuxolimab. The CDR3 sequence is CASRGTPPTNEKLFF. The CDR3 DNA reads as TGTGCCAGTAGAGGGACACCTCCAACTAATGAAAAACTGTTTTTT.